This TCR beta chain originates from a study of blood T cell repertoires in COVID-19. Study at large: Whether acute or convalescent, the COVID-19 samples came from the United States, Italy and Spain. T cells, B-cell-depleted T cells, or PBMCs provided the cDNA or gDNA that served as material.

The J segment lost 7 bases and the V segment lost 8 bases, leaving 6 bases of the junction unmatched. Germline values: CDR1 WNHNN, CDR2 SYGVQD (reference sequence). The length of the CDR3 is 13 residues. Repertoires were generated with immunoSEQ multiplex PCR, while TCRdb's copy carries only in-frame clones and drops some. There are some 40,000 clones in the sample; 84% occur only once, and approximately 15% lies in the top ten. The sample was peripheral blood. This clonotype originated in a man aged 45 to 65 with active or convalescent COVID-19. The chain uses TRBV10-1 and TRBJ1-5, with TRBD1 matching 9 bases. The DNA for the CDR3 is TGCGCCAGCGGACAGGGGCAAGGGCAGCCCCAGCATTTT. This translates into CASGQGQGQPQHF.